This T cell receptor (beta chain) came from a study of control samples from healthy donors and cancer patients (dated by TCRdb to the early 2020s). To note about this clone: It has no known antigen specificity. Per-base qualities were not stored, and no clone one base away is much larger.

From the germline V gene, CDR1 is SGHRS and CDR2 is YFSETQ. There are 14 amino acids in the CDR3, from cysteine to phenylalanine inclusive. The retained sequence is limited to the CDR3, 42 bases, with the frame set at the first base. The germline V end is reduced by 2 bases and the J end by 6 bases; junction bases left unmatched: 5. Library preparation used the immunoSEQ multiplex PCR assay. TCRdb mirrors the immuneACCESS table, restricted to in-frame sequences. Some clones are absent from its copies; in checked studies, under half trace to an unresolved V gene, and the reason for the others is unknown. For this sample the table gives under 95,000 clones, of which 84% were detected only once. The leading ten clones occupy roughly 16% of the sample.

This TCR derives from a man aged 50-60 years in good health. The chain links TRBV5-1 with TRBJ1-2; 9 nucleotides in the junction match TRBD1. Sequencing used blood. The nucleotide sequence reads TGCGCCAGCAGCTTACAGACAGGGGGAAATGGCTACACCTTC. It encodes CASSLQTGGNGYTF.